A selection of T cell receptor beta chains follows, all from one sample in a study of OX40 agonist ivuxolimab in advanced cancers. Here immunoSEQ multiplex PCR was the method, and the copy in TCRdb shows in-frame clones only, minus some. Among 57,000 or so clones, 86% were seen once, and the ten largest hold approximately 4%. Here the sequenced sample was CD4+ or CD8+ T cells sorted from blood, taken in a trial of the OX40 agonist ivuxolimab. Source of these receptors: an adult with an advanced solid tumor such as melanoma, head and neck, liver or kidney cancer. CDR3s include the opening cysteine and the closing phenylalanine or tryptophan. D genes are given only for firm matches.

V gene	D gene	CDR3 length	J gene	CDR3 DNA	CDR3 protein
TRBV5-1	.	13	TRBJ1-1	TGCGCCAGCAGTGCAGGGTGGGACACTGAAGCTTTCTTT	CASSAGWDTEAFF
TRBV27	.	14	TRBJ1-4	TGTGCCAGCAGTTTAAGACCGAATGGGGAAAAACTGTTTTTT	CASSLRPNGEKLFF
TRBV5-1	.	14	TRBJ2-5	TGCGCCAGCAGCTTGGGTACAGCGCAAGAGACCCAGTACTTC	CASSLGTAQETQYF
TRBV5-6	.	13	TRBJ2-3	TGTGCCAGCAGCCCACCTACAGGGGATACGCAGTATTTT	CASSPPTGDTQYF
TRBV18	.	16	TRBJ2-3	TGTGCCAGCTCACCACCCGACAGCGGATACACAGATACGCAGTATTTT	CASSPPDSGYTDTQYF
TRBV7-9	.	13	TRBJ1-2	TGTGCCAGCAGCATGGACGGATCCGGTGGCTACACCTTC	CASSMDGSGGYTF
TRBV4-3	TRBD1	15	TRBJ1-5	TGCGCCAGCAGCCAAGACAGGGGGTATAATCAGCCCCAGCATTTT	CASSQDRGYNQPQHF
TRBV30	TRBD1	17	TRBJ1-5	TGTGCCTGGAGAAGGACAGGGGGCACGGGAGGGGGTCAGCCCCAGCATTTT	CAWRRTGGTGGGQPQHF
TRBV28	.	15	TRBJ1-5	TGTGCCAGCAGCGACGGACAATATAGCAATCAGCCCCAGCATTTT	CASSDGQYSNQPQHF
TRBV5-1	.	13	TRBJ2-7	TGCGCCAGCAGCTTGGACGGCTCCTACGAGCAGTACTTC	CASSLDGSYEQYF
TRBV27	TRBD2	17	TRBJ2-1	TGTGCCAGCGGTATGGGTAGGAGACTAGCGGGTAATAATGAGCAGTTCTTC	CASGMGRRLAGNNEQFF
TRBV2	.	13	TRBJ1-5	TGTGCCAGCACGGGGTGGGTAAGTCAGCCCCAGCATTTT	CASTGWVSQPQHF
TRBV28	TRBD2	15	TRBJ2-5	TGTGCCAGCAGTGGGGGTGCGGGGGACCAAGAGACCCAGTACTTC	CASSGGAGDQETQYF
TRBV6-5	TRBD1	13	TRBJ1-1	TGTGCCAGCAGGACCCCAGGGGGCACTGAAGCTTTCTTT	CASRTPGGTEAFF
TRBV18	.	15	TRBJ1-1	TGTGCCAGCTCACCAGCCTTGGGGCTGAACACTGAAGCTTTCTTT	CASSPALGLNTEAFF
TRBV9	.	13	TRBJ1-2	TGTGCCAGCAGAGTTGACACCAACTATGGCTACACCTTC	CASRVDTNYGYTF
TRBV19	TRBD2	15	TRBJ2-2	TGTGCCAGTAGTACTCCGGGAGGATACACCGGGGAGCTGTTTTTT	CASSTPGGYTGELFF
TRBV10-3	.	13	TRBJ1-5	TGTGCCAGCAGTTACGAAGGGGATCAGCCCCAGCATTTT	CASSYEGDQPQHF
TRBV2	.	13	TRBJ2-5	TGTGCCAGCAGCCCGAGGGGGAGGGAGACCCAGTACTTC	CASSPRGRETQYF